These T cell receptor beta chains were read from a single sample in a study of a mutant IDH1 vaccine in newly diagnosed glioma. TCRdb's table, derived via immunoSEQ multiplex PCR, lists solely in-frame clones and lacks some. The data show tens of thousands of clones, 80% to 90% seen once. No antigens are known for them. This specimen consisted of PBMCs, obtained from a glioma patient whose treatment included an IDH1 peptide vaccine. The receptors come from a woman aged 40 to 55 with glioma. Some clones in this sample may be carry-over from other donors' samples. Each CDR3 is given with its conserved first and last residue. The D gene is left open where the match is weak. A clone size is listed for some rows: how often the clone was seen (once, few, many), or a class if it is expanded.

D	J	V	size	DNA	CDR3
.	TRBJ1-5	TRBV5-1	few	TGCGCCAGCAGCCGGGGAAGCAATCAGCCCCAGCATTTT	CASSRGSNQPQHF
.	TRBJ1-5	TRBV2	few	TGTGCCAGCAGTTCCGCTGCCGGAACCAGCAATCAGCCCCAGCATTTT	CASSSAAGTSNQPQHF
TRBD1	TRBJ2-1	TRBV5-5	few	TGTGCCAGCAGCTTGGTCCCAGGGGGCAGCTCCTACAATGAGCAGTTCTTC	CASSLVPGGSSYNEQFF
.	TRBJ1-1	TRBV21-1	.	TGTGCCAGCAGCAAAGCGGGTACGGGTTGGATGGGGACTGAAGCTTTCTTT	CASSKAGTGWMGTEAFF
TRBD1	TRBJ1-5	TRBV6-5	.	TGTGCCAGCAGTTACTCGAGGCCGACAGGGCATCAGCCCCAGCATTTT	CASSYSRPTGHQPQHF
.	TRBJ1-5	TRBV18	.	TGTGCCAGCTCACCGGCGGAAAGGGGCAATCAGCCCCAGCATTTT	CASSPAERGNQPQHF
.	TRBJ1-6	TRBV6-4	.	TGTGCCAGCAGTGCGCAGAATTCACCCCTCCACTTT	CASSAQNSPLHF
.	TRBJ1-2	TRBV4-3	.	TGCGCCAGCAGCCAACCGGGGGAGCCGAGCTACACCTTC	CASSQPGEPSYTF
.	TRBJ1-1	TRBV30	few	TGTGCCTGGAGCGGTAGCTCGGGAGCTTTCTTT	CAWSGSSGAFF
.	TRBJ1-1	TRBV2	once	TGTGCCAGCAGTGAGGGCAGGCTGGGCACTGAAGCTTTCTTT	CASSEGRLGTEAFF
.	TRBJ1-1	TRBV7-9	few	TGTGCCAGCAGTTCACGGAGTGAAGCTTTCTTT	CASSSRSEAFF
.	TRBJ1-5	TRBV7-2	.	TGTGCCAGCAGTCCGAACCAGGGAGGTAGCAATCAGCCCCAGCATTTT	CASSPNQGGSNQPQHF
.	TRBJ1-1	TRBV13	.	TGTGCCAGCAGCCCCCCCGGACAGAACACTGAAGCTTTCTTT	CASSPPGQNTEAFF
.	TRBJ1-4	TRBV19	.	TGTGCCAGTAGTATGAAGGTTGCTGAAAAACTGTTTTTT	CASSMKVAEKLFF